One sample yielded the 26 T cell receptor beta chains listed below, sequenced in a study of OX40 agonist ivuxolimab in advanced cancers. Receptors were amplified or captured by the immunoSEQ multiplex PCR assay. TCRdb limited this immuneACCESS table to in-frame rearrangements with V and J called. A share of clones is missing; checked studies link under half to unresolved V genes, and the rest is unexplained. The sample contains approximately 50,000 clones, more than 85% of them found a single time. Under 20% of the sample goes to the ten largest clones. Material: CD4+ or CD8+ T cells sorted from blood, obtained in a trial of the OX40 agonist ivuxolimab. These receptors were taken from an adult with an advanced solid tumor such as melanoma, head and neck, liver or kidney cancer.

The chain combines TRBV11-2 with TRBJ2-1, with no clear D. Germline V lookup: CDR1 SGHAT, CDR2 FQNNGV. The CDR3 length is 15 residues. The V end lost 5 bases, the J end lost 4 bases, and 15 bases lay between the germline ends. The CDR3 sequence is CASSDLGEAYNEQFF. As DNA, the CDR3 is TGTGCCAGCAGCGACCTAGGAGAGGCATACAATGAGCAGTTCTTC.

On this clone: The same CDR3 is also encoded by other DNA sequences in this sample. The chain has TRBV27 and TRBJ2-7, with 11 bases matching TRBD2. J was trimmed by 3 bases and V by 5 bases; bases with no gene match: 3. The CDR3 spans 14 residues. Germline assignment: CDR1 MNHEY and CDR2 SMNVEV (reference sequence). The CDR3 is CASSPGTSGYEQYF. DNA for the CDR3: TGTGCCAGCAGTCCCGGGACTAGCGGCTACGAGCAGTACTTC.

V is TRBV27 and J is TRBJ1-5; 9 nucleotides agree with TRBD1. From germline, CDR1 is MNHEY and CDR2 SMNVEV (reference sequence). The CDR3 has 16 residues. V shed 2 bases and J 2 bases; nucleotides not matched to a gene: 4. The CDR3 loop reads CASSLRTGDRNQPQHF. The CDR3 DNA follows: TGTGCCAGCAGTTTAAGGACAGGGGACCGCAATCAGCCCCAGCATTTT.

The rearrangement joins TRBV19 to TRBJ2-7; 12 bases align to TRBD1. The ends lost 9 bases at V and 7 bases at J; junction bases unmatched: 7. The CDR3 has 13 residues. Germline V lookup: CDR1 LNHDA, CDR2 SQIVND (reference sequence). CDR3 nucleotides: TGTGCCAGCTCGGGACAGGGGGCGTCTGAGCAGTACTTC. It translates to CASSGQGASEQYF.

This chain connects TRBV6-5 to TRBJ2-3; no clear D. CDR1 and CDR2 from the germline V gene are MNHEY and SVGAGI. Trimming left V 2 bases short and J 2 bases short, with 11 bases between. The CDR3 sequence is 15 residues long. CDR3 DNA: TGTGCCAGCAGTTACGCCGCACTACCCACAGATACGCAGTATTTT. It translates to CASSYAALPTDTQYF.

The rearrangement uses TRBV28 and TRBJ1-1; D unclear. Germline values: CDR1 MDHEN, CDR2 SYDVKM. V was pared by 3 bases and J by 0 bases, with 5 bases between. The CDR3 covers 13 residues. The CDR3 nucleotides are TGTGCCAGCAGTTTGTTGGTGAACACTGAAGCTTTCTTT. This encodes CASSLLVNTEAFF. Supplemented by reference TRBV28 and TRBJ1-1, the full variable domain reads DVKVTQSSRYLVKRTGEKVFLECVQDMDHENMFWYRQDPGLGLRLIYFSYDVKMKEKGDIPEGYSVSREKKERFSLILESASTNQTSMYLCASSLLVNTEAFFGQGTRLTVV.

The rearrangement uses TRBV2 and TRBJ2-2; D is uncertain. The CDR3 sequence is 15 residues long. Germline-derived CDR1 and CDR2 are SNHLY and FYNNEI. The V gene lost 8 bases and the J gene lost 1 base, with 14 bases spanning the gap. CDR3 coding DNA: TGTGCCAGCCGATCGCTTACGGAGAACACCGGGGAGCTGTTTTTT. Amino acids: CASRSLTENTGELFF.

The rearrangement links TRBV28 to TRBJ2-7, with TRBD1 matching over 9 bases. The J segment lost 4 bases and the V segment lost 4 bases, leaving 8 bases of the junction unmatched. CDR1 is MDHEN and CDR2 is SYDVKM in the germline V gene. The CDR3 sequence is 15 residues long. The CDR3 DNA reads as TGTGCCAGCAGTTCCCCGGGACAGGGTCCATACGAGCAGTACTTC. Residues: CASSSPGQGPYEQYF.

The chain combines TRBV5-5 with TRBJ1-1; D possibly corresponds to TRBD1 (5 bases). V was clipped by 3 bases and J by 7 bases, with 10 bases between them. Germline assignment: CDR1 SGHKS and CDR2 YYEKEE (reference sequence). CDR3 length: 12 residues. The CDR3 reads CASSSAGYEAFF. CDR3 bases: TGTGCCAGCAGCTCTGCAGGGTATGAAGCTTTCTTT.

This chain connects TRBV5-4 to TRBJ1-2; the D is unclear. Germline V CDR1 and CDR2: SGHNT, YYREEE (reference sequence). CDR3 size: 16 residues. V gave up 1 base and J gave up 0 bases, with 13 bases separating them. The CDR3 loop is CASSLMQILPNYGYTF. The CDR3 bases are TGTGCCAGCAGCTTGATGCAGATTCTACCTAACTATGGCTACACCTTC.

The J gene is TRBJ2-3, the V gene TRBV27, with TRBD2 matching over 7 bases. Germline V gives CDR1 MNHEY, CDR2 SMNVEV (reference sequence). V lost 5 bases to trimming and J lost 0 bases; unmatched junction nucleotides: 14. The CDR3 sequence is 18 residues long. The CDR3 is CASSPPLTSWTSTDTQYF. The CDR3 nucleotides read TGTGCCAGCAGTCCCCCGTTGACTAGCTGGACTAGCACAGATACGCAGTATTTT.

The chain recombines TRBV7-9 with TRBJ2-5; 14 bases are shared with TRBD2. Trimming took 5 bases from V and 5 from J; bases not matched to a gene: 7. Germline V CDR1 and CDR2: SEHNR, FQNEAQ (reference sequence). The CDR3 is 16 residues long. This CDR3 is CASSKGLAGDGETQYF. The CDR3, as DNA: TGTGCCAGCAGCAAGGGACTAGCGGGAGATGGGGAGACCCAGTACTTC.

This clone came up once. J is TRBJ2-3 and V is TRBV6-5; tentatively, D is TRBD2 (5 bases). The germline CDR1 and CDR2 sequences are MNHEY and SVGAGI. V was cut by 5 bases and J by 3 bases, with 9 bases left in between. This CDR3 spans 13 amino acids. CDR3 sequence (DNA): TGTGCCAGCAGTAGCGGCGAGACAGATACGCAGTATTTT. As protein: CASSSGETDTQYF.

V usage is TRBV5-8 and J usage is TRBJ2-7, with D perhaps TRBD1 (6 bases). This CDR3 contains 12 residues. V lost 5 bases, J lost 0 bases, and 6 bases lay in between. CDR1 is SGHTS, CDR2 YDEGEE, per germline. The CDR3 loop is CASRGASYEQYF. As DNA, the CDR3 is TGTGCCAGCAGGGGGGCCTCCTACGAGCAGTACTTC.

This clone was picked up a small number of times. The rearrangement joins TRBV11-1 to TRBJ2-7, with D perhaps matching TRBD2 (6 bases). V shed 5 bases and J shed 0 bases, with 14 bases lying between them. CDR3 size: 15 residues. Germline V lookup: CDR1 SGHAT, CDR2 FQDESV (reference sequence). The CDR3 nucleotides read TGTGCCAGCAGCGTTGGATATAGCGGCTCCTACGAGCAGTACTTC. Translated: CASSVGYSGSYEQYF.

The rearrangement links TRBV9 to TRBJ2-1; 7 positions match TRBD2. Trimming took 3 bases from V and 9 from J; bases not matched to a gene: 0. Germline CDR1 reads SGDLS; CDR2 reads YYNGEE. There are 11 residues in the CDR3. CDR3 sequence reads: CASSAGGEQFF. CDR3 nucleotides: TGTGCCAGCAGCGCGGGGGGTGAGCAGTTCTTC.

The chain carries TRBV4-3 and TRBJ1-4, with D possibly matching TRBD1 (5 bases). Germline CDR1 is LGHNA and CDR2 is YSLEER. V gave up 0 bases and J gave up 7 bases, with 21 bases separating them. CDR3 size: 18 residues. DNA of the CDR3: TGCGCCAGCAGCCAAGATGAGACAGCGGGAGGGAGTTCTGAAAAACTGTTTTTT. Translation: CASSQDETAGGSSEKLFF.

This clone was detected once. This chain uses TRBV19 with TRBJ2-5; D is possibly TRBD1 or TRBD2 (5 bases each). The CDR3 length is 14 residues. The germline gives CDR1 LNHDA, CDR2 SQIVND (reference sequence). V was trimmed by 5 bases and J by 1 base, leaving 11 bases between them. The CDR3 DNA reads TGTGCCAGTAGTCCTTGGGACCTCCAAGAGACCCAGTACTTC. Residues: CASSPWDLQETQYF. The whole variable domain, remainder taken from reference TRBV19 and TRBJ2-5, is DGGITQSPKYLFRKEGQNVTLSCEQNLNHDAMYWYRQDPGQGLRLIYYSQIVNDFQKGDIAEGYSVSREKKESFPLTVTSAQKNPTAFYLCASSPWDLQETQYFGPGTRLLVL.

J is TRBJ2-1 and V is TRBV29-1; D might be TRBD1 or TRBD2, each matching 5 bases. Germline CDR1 and CDR2: SQVTM and ANQGSEA. Trimming cost V 1 base and J 7 bases, with 17 bases left between them. The CDR3 totals 15 residues. DNA for the CDR3: TGCAGCGTTGAAGTCCCTAGGGACCCAAGAAATGAGCAGTTCTTC. This translates into CSVEVPRDPRNEQFF.

The rearrangement links TRBV10-3 to TRBJ2-3; TRBD1 matches 9 bases. Germline-derived CDR1 and CDR2 are ENHRY and SYGVKD. The CDR3 sequence is 15 residues long. Germline trimming cut 11 bases from V and 5 bases from J; bases unmatched to any gene: 14. The CDR3 sequence is CAVGLWGQGEDTQYF. In DNA form, the CDR3 reads TGTGCCGTCGGGCTCTGGGGACAGGGAGAAGATACGCAGTATTTT.

The rearrangement links TRBV15 to TRBJ2-3, with unresolved D. The CDR3 extends over 15 amino acids. Germline assignment: CDR1 LNHNV and CDR2 YYDKDF (reference sequence). Trimming took off 1 base at V and 1 base at J, with 9 bases between the two ends. The CDR3 loop is CATSRASSGTDTQYF. DNA of the CDR3: TGTGCCACCAGCAGAGCCAGCAGCGGCACAGATACGCAGTATTTT.

The count of this clone is one. The rearrangement uses TRBV10-3 and TRBJ2-7, with TRBD1 matching 7 bases. The CDR3 has 14 amino acids. CDR1 and CDR2 from the germline V gene are ENHRY and SYGVKD. V shed 4 bases and J 4 bases; nucleotides not matched to a gene: 7. CDR3 residues: CAISVDRNYYEQYF. The CDR3 DNA reads TGTGCCATCAGTGTGGACAGGAACTATTACGAGCAGTACTTC.

The gene calls are TRBV7-6 and TRBJ2-5, with D perhaps being TRBD1 or TRBD2 (6 bases each). Germline V gene lookup returns CDR1 SGHVS and CDR2 FNYEAQ. The V gene lost 0 bases and the J gene lost 3 bases, with 14 bases spanning the gap. This CDR3 spans 16 amino acids. CDR3: CASSLATGALKETQYF. CDR3 nucleotides: TGTGCCAGCAGCTTAGCTACGGGGGCCTTAAAAGAGACCCAGTACTTC.

This clone was seen only once. The rearrangement links TRBV6-5 to TRBJ2-7, with 8 nucleotides matching TRBD1. There are 14 residues in the CDR3. J was trimmed by 3 bases and V by 5 bases; bases with no gene match: 6. CDR1 is MNHEY and CDR2 is SVGAGI in the germline V gene. The CDR3 protein is CASSPGQVYYEQYF. As DNA, the CDR3 is TGTGCCAGCAGTCCGGGACAGGTATACTACGAGCAGTACTTC.

The chain combines TRBV11-2 with TRBJ2-7, with D maybe TRBD2 (6 bases). Between the trimmed V and J ends, which lost 5 bases and 6 bases, there was a span of 11 bases. Germline V gene lookup returns CDR1 SGHAT and CDR2 FQNNGV. There are 12 residues in the CDR3. This CDR3 is CASSPGTGEQYF. The CDR3 DNA reads as TGTGCCAGCAGCCCCGGGACTGGCGAGCAGTACTTC.

The chain recombines TRBV5-6 with TRBJ1-2; the D is unclear. This CDR3 has 12 residues. Germline loops: CDR1 SGHDT, CDR2 YYEEEE. The ends were cut back, 4 bases at V and 10 bases at J, with 14 bases in the middle. In nucleotides, the CDR3 is TGTGCCAGCAGCCTCCTGGGGATATACTACACCTTC. Translation: CASSLLGIYYTF.